This passage covers 2 T cell receptor beta chains from one sample sequenced in a study of T-cell memory formation after mild COVID-19. TCRdb reanalysed the 5' RACE reads using MiXCR and keeps one entry per CDR3 protein. In the table there are under 40,000 distinct CDR3 sequences, 7.5% to 8% of which are singletons. Specimen: PBMCs or a T cell subset sorted from them (not recorded which). These receptors were obtained from a man aged 18-30 years who had mild COVID-19 (a few samples of this study predate the infection). Cell type and time point are not known.

This clonotype came up many times. The chain employs TRBV5-1 and TRBJ2-3; TRBD2 matches at 10 bases. V lost 7 bases to trimming and J lost 1 base; unmatched junction nucleotides: 0. The CDR3 covers 13 residues. CDR1 and CDR2 (germline): SGHRS, YFSETQ. CDR3 nucleotides: TGCGCCAGCGGGACTAGCGGCACAGATACGCAGTATTTT. Translation: CASGTSGTDTQYF.

This clonotype occurred many times. The chain's CDR3 is CASSPEETQYF. Here the CDR3 DNA reads TGTGCCAGCTCACCAGAAGAGACCCAGTACTTC. The chain combines TRBV18 with TRBJ2-5; no reliable D call. CDR3 length: 11 residues. Trimming removed 2 bases at V and 3 bases at J, with 1 base between. CDR1 and CDR2 (germline): KGHSH, LQKENI.